The TCR beta chain described here comes from a study of a mutant IDH1 vaccine in newly diagnosed glioma listed by TCRdb under 2021. Study-wide context: Vaccination was initiated 4-6 weeks after radiotherapy alone, or concurrently with temozolomide cycles in the chemotherapy-containing groups. Of the 25 to 40 treated patients, approximately 62% were male and 37.5% were female, and the mean age was 40.4 years. Peripheral blood was collected at six visits: V03 (baseline), V05, V07, V10, V12 and V13. For exploratory analyses, approximately 23 treated patients had longitudinal TCRB deep sequencing done wherever samples were available. The week-35 safety follow-up took place at visit V12, and the week-47 end of study took place at visit V13. Before enrollment, most patients had been given radiochemotherapy with temozolomide as standard therapy, while the rest had received either radiotherapy alone or temozolomide alone. What the authors observed across the whole study: Pseudoprogression seemed to be unrelated to changes in the top peripheral T cell clonotypes found by TCRB sequencing. It was noted by the authors that analyses of patient blood samples could not be reproduced owing to sample limitations. Availability determined which PBMC samples were chosen for TCRB deep sequencing. Immune responses induced by the vaccine were seen in about 93% of patients across multiple MHC alleles.

As regards this clone: Which antigen it targets is not known. Base qualities are not recorded, but no much larger clone differs from it by a single base.

Trimming leaves V shorter by 5 bases and J shorter by 4 bases, with the junction holding 3 bases beyond the gene matches. From the cysteine up to the phenylalanine, the CDR3 has a length of 13 residues. The retained sequence is limited to the CDR3, 39 bases, with the frame set at the first base. The germline V gene (reference sequence) specifies SSHAT as CDR1 and FNYEAQ as CDR2. The sample's time point label, decoded: week 35, safety follow-up. A 20-mer mutant IDH1 peptide at 300 micrograms in Montanide made up each vaccine dose, which was injected subcutaneously together with topical imiquimod. Across visits V03 through V10, patients got a total of eight vaccinations, given in weeks 1, 3, 5, 7, 11, 15, 19 and 23. Donors had newly diagnosed WHO grade 3 or 4 IDH1-mutant astrocytomas with loss of nuclear ATRX. The samples were drawn from NOA16, a multicentre, single-arm, open-label phase I trial in Germany that tested a mutant IDH1 peptide vaccine in humans for the first time. Genomic DNA for TCRB sequencing was extracted from EDTA blood using the DNeasy Blood and Tissue Kit.

Library generation was performed with the immunoSEQ multiplex PCR assay. Rearranged TCR beta chain sequences were amplified using the hsTCRB Kit according to the manufacturer's protocol. Sequencing of TCRB libraries was carried out on an Illumina MiSeq. As for the authors' bioinformatics: The proprietary platform of the kit vendor was used for demultiplexing, trimming and gene mapping. Entries here come from immuneACCESS through TCRdb and include only in-frame sequences with V and J called. Some clones fail to appear in such tables; in the studies checked, an unresolved V gene covers under half of the shortfall, and the cause of the remainder is unknown. Clonal size and the V and J genes are those of that table, whereas D and trimming came from the DNA. The sample records tens of thousands of clones, around 87% of which are singletons. Jointly, the top ten make up about 2% of the sample.

The TCR originated in a man aged 25-45 years with glioma. Here the sequenced sample was PBMCs, taken from a glioma patient whose treatment included an IDH1 peptide vaccine. The rearranged segments are TRBV7-7 and TRBJ2-7, and TRBD1 matches 9 of the central bases. The DNA reads TGTGCCAGCAGCCCGGACAGGGGATACGAGCAGTACTTC. The resulting protein is CASSPDRGYEQYF.